What follows are 27 T cell receptor beta chains derived from one specimen sequenced in a study of T cells after yellow fever vaccination. TCRdb processed the 5' RACE reads anew with MiXCR; each CDR3 protein has one entry. This table has 400,000 or so distinct CDR3 sequences, around 6.5% appearing once. Sequences were derived from PBMCs, sampled 5 days after the yellow fever booster vaccination. Every receptor here comes from a man aged 25 to 40 who received the YFV17D yellow fever vaccine.

This clonotype was detected a few times. This sequence joins TRBV4-3 and TRBJ1-4; D call uncertain. V dropped 4 bases and J dropped 8 bases, with 14 bases sitting between them. Looked up from germline, CDR1 is LGHNA and CDR2 is YSLEER. The CDR3 runs to 14 residues. The CDR3, as DNA: TGCGCCAGCAGCCCCGGACCGGTCGAGGAAAAACTGTTTTTT. It codes for CASSPGPVEEKLFF.

The chain uses TRBV7-2 and TRBJ2-1; TRBD2 agrees at 11 bases. This CDR3 has 16 amino acids. V shed 3 bases, J shed 4 bases, and the junction held 5 bases outside the gene matches. Germline CDR1 and CDR2: SGHTA and FQGNSA. This CDR3 reads CASSFRTSGLYNEQFF. The CDR3 nucleotides read TGTGCCAGCAGCTTCCGGACTAGCGGGCTTTACAATGAGCAGTTCTTC.

The chain uses TRBV7-2 and TRBJ2-2; no reliable D call. This CDR3 region has 16 residues. Trimming shortened V by 5 bases and J by 0 bases, and 13 bases separated the two germline ends. CDR1 and CDR2 (germline): SGHTA, FQGNSA. This CDR3 is CASSLTPGSNTGELFF. As DNA, the CDR3 is TGTGCCAGCAGCCTCACCCCAGGTTCGAACACCGGGGAGCTGTTTTTT.

This clonotype showed up many times. This sequence joins TRBV29-1 and TRBJ2-1, with unresolved D. Trimming took off 4 bases at V and 7 bases at J, with 11 bases between the two ends. The germline V gene encodes CDR1 SQVTM and CDR2 ANQGSEA. The CDR3 length is 12 residues. CDR3 region: CSVAQKGNEQFF. In nucleotides, the CDR3 is TGCAGCGTTGCCCAAAAGGGAAATGAGCAGTTCTTC.

This clonotype was counted ten times or more. V is TRBV4-1 and J is TRBJ1-5; D gene unclear. Per germline, CDR1 MGHRA and CDR2 YSYEKL. The CDR3 is 15 amino acids. Trimming left V 3 bases short and J 4 bases short, with 13 bases between. CDR3 DNA: TGCGCCAGCAGCCACGGGAATTCAGCAAATCAGCCCCAGCATTTT. Protein product: CASSHGNSANQPQHF.

V is TRBV11-1 and J is TRBJ2-2, with 14 bases lining up with TRBD2. The V gene's germline CDR1 is SGHAT and CDR2 FQDESV (reference sequence). The V and J ends lost 7 bases and 7 bases, in that order; junction bases with no gene match: 8. The CDR3 extends over 16 amino acids. The CDR3 nucleotides read TGTGCCAGCATGCCGGGACTAGCGGGAGTCGGCGGGGAGCTGTTTTTT. Amino acids: CASMPGLAGVGGELFF.

This clonotype was counted only a few times. The chain joins TRBV27 to TRBJ1-2, with a weak D call TRBD1 (6 bases). Per germline, CDR1 MNHEY and CDR2 SMNVEV (reference sequence). The CDR3 contains 13 residues. V lost 3 bases and J lost 6, with 11 bases in between. CDR3 DNA: TGTGCCAGCAGTTTGGGGGGCAGGGATGGCTACACCTTC. It codes for CASSLGGRDGYTF.

The chain carries TRBV12-3 or TRBV12-4 and TRBJ2-1; no clear D. The CDR3 consists of 15 residues. V was shortened by 6 bases and J by 2 bases, with 14 bases between the two germline ends. The CDR3 DNA is TGTGCCAGCAGGGGTTTGGCAGCCGCCTACAATGAGCAGTTCTTC. Encoded protein: CASRGLAAAYNEQFF.

This clonotype was found many times. The chain uses TRBV19 and TRBJ2-1; D call uncertain. The CDR3 loop spans 15 amino acids. Germline loops: CDR1 LNHDA, CDR2 SQIVND (reference sequence). Deletions cut 7 bases from V and 0 bases from J, with 13 bases between. CDR3 sequence (DNA): TGTGCCAGTACCGTCAACCTGGCCTCCTACAATGAGCAGTTCTTC. Amino acid sequence: CASTVNLASYNEQFF.

In this sample, this clonotype turned up many times. V and J are TRBV24-1 and TRBJ2-7; no clear D. V lost 7 bases and J 0 bases, leaving 9 bases between the germline ends. This CDR3 contains 13 residues. Germline CDR1 KGHDR, CDR2 SFDVKD. CDR3 sequence reads: CATRAGSSYEQYF. CDR3 coding DNA: TGTGCCACCAGGGCTGGAAGCTCCTACGAGCAGTACTTC.

This clonotype was observed at least ten times. This chain links TRBV29-1 with TRBJ1-3, with 8 bases identical to TRBD1. The V and J ends lost 6 bases and 4 bases, in that order; junction bases with no gene match: 8. Per the germline V gene, CDR1 is SQVTM and CDR2 is ANQGSEA. This CDR3 has 14 amino acids. This CDR3 reads CSVVQGTGGNTIYF. The DNA of the CDR3 is TGCAGCGTAGTACAGGGGACAGGCGGAAACACCATATATTTT.

In its sample, this clonotype was seen a few times. This sequence joins TRBV5-6 and TRBJ2-7, with 8 positions matching TRBD1. Germline loops: CDR1 SGHDT, CDR2 YYEEEE. CDR3 length: 15 amino acids. V lost 4 bases, J lost 0 bases, and 6 bases stayed unmatched. In DNA form, the CDR3 reads TGTGCCAGCAGCAAACCGGACAGGGCCTCCTACGAGCAGTACTTC. Translation gives CASSKPDRASYEQYF.

The V gene is TRBV7-9, the J gene TRBJ2-1; D possibly corresponds to TRBD1 (5 bases). In germline, CDR1 is SEHNR, CDR2 FQNEAQ (reference sequence). Trimming took 7 bases from V and 0 from J, leaving 10 bases between them. The CDR3 is 14 residues long. CDR3 DNA: TGTGCCAGCAAGGGGTCGAGCTCCTACAATGAGCAGTTCTTC. Translation: CASKGSSSYNEQFF.

This clonotype was picked up a small number of times. V gene TRBV29-1 combines with J gene TRBJ2-7; D is possibly TRBD1 (5 bases). The CDR3 contains 12 residues. V lost 0 bases to trimming and J lost 5 bases, with 8 bases between them. The germline gives CDR1 SQVTM, CDR2 ANQGSEA. CDR3: CSVEDLRDEQYF. In DNA form, the CDR3 reads TGCAGCGTTGAAGATCTCAGGGACGAGCAGTACTTC.

There are many counts of this clonotype. The gene calls are TRBV24-1 and TRBJ2-1; no clear D. The CDR3 covers 13 residues. Trimming took 3 bases from V and 7 from J, leaving 9 bases between them. Germline V gene sequence: CDR1 KGHDR, CDR2 SFDVKD. The CDR3 spells CATSDPLGNEQFF. CDR3 nucleotides: TGTGCCACCAGTGATCCTTTGGGGAATGAGCAGTTCTTC.

This chain connects TRBV12-3 or TRBV12-4 to TRBJ1-1; 10 bases agree with TRBD1. V was clipped by 7 bases and J by 4 bases; unmatched bases: 6. This CDR3 is 14 amino acids long. The CDR3 DNA follows: TGTGCCAGCATTATGGACAGGGGGACCACTGAAGCTTTCTTT. This gives the protein CASIMDRGTTEAFF.

The table lists this clonotype with many counts. This chain connects TRBV20-1 to TRBJ2-2; D is unclear. This CDR3 comprises 12 residues. Trimming took 4 bases from V and 6 from J, leaving 9 bases between them. CDR1 is DFQATT, CDR2 SNEGSKA, per germline (reference sequence). The CDR3 sequence is CSANHGSGELFF. The DNA for the CDR3 is TGCAGTGCTAACCATGGATCCGGGGAGCTGTTTTTT.

This clonotype was counted between two and nine times. The chain recombines TRBV21-1 with TRBJ2-7. TRBV21-1 is a recognized pseudogene. The CDR3 is 12 amino acids. The CDR3 sequence: CASSNDNYEQYF. The CDR3 nucleotides read TGTGCCAGCAGCAACGACAACTACGAGCAGTACTTC.

This clonotype came up once. The J gene is TRBJ1-6, the V gene TRBV2; perhaps TRBD1 as D (5 bases). CDR1 is SNHLY and CDR2 is FYNNEI in the germline V gene. The V gene lost 4 bases and the J gene lost 5 bases, with 12 bases spanning the gap. This CDR3 is 15 amino acids long. The DNA of the CDR3 is TGTGCCAGCAGTGGTCGACAGAGGAATAATTCACCCCTCCACTTT. Translation gives CASSGRQRNNSPLHF.

This clonotype was seen a few times. The V call is TRBV7-2, the J call TRBJ2-3, with TRBD2 matching over 13 bases. The CDR3 spans 16 residues. Germline V gene lookup returns CDR1 SGHTA and CDR2 FQGNSA. V lost 5 bases, J lost 4 bases, and 6 bases stayed unmatched. CDR3 sequence (DNA): TGTGCCAGCAGCCCGGGACTAGCGGGAATCGCAGATACGCAGTATTTT. As protein: CASSPGLAGIADTQYF.

This clonotype was detected ten times or more. The V gene is TRBV7-2, the J gene TRBJ1-6, with TRBD1 as a possible D gene (6 bases). This CDR3 has 14 residues. Germline loops: CDR1 SGHTA, CDR2 FQGNSA. The V and J ends lost 5 bases and 4 bases respectively, with 9 bases between them. DNA of the CDR3: TGTGCCAGCAGCCGACAGGCGTATAATTCACCCCTCCACTTT. Its translation: CASSRQAYNSPLHF.

This clonotype was counted many times. The chain recombines TRBV12-3 or TRBV12-4 with TRBJ2-7, with D possibly TRBD2 on 5 matching bases. The CDR3 contains 15 residues. V was clipped by 5 bases and J by 3 bases, with 17 bases between them. As DNA, the CDR3 is TGTGCCAGCAGTCCTGGGGAGAAAGCCTTCTACGAGCAGTACTTC. Its protein product is CASSPGEKAFYEQYF.

This clonotype was observed a few times. The chain couples TRBV7-8 to TRBJ2-3; D possibly corresponds to TRBD2 (6 bases). V was clipped by 3 bases and J by 4 bases, with 17 bases between them. Germline assignment: CDR1 SGHVS and CDR2 FQNEAQ. The CDR3 runs 16 residues. The CDR3 DNA reads as TGTGCCAGCAGCTTGGAGGGCCCGAATGGGGCAGATACGCAGTATTTT. Amino acids: CASSLEGPNGADTQYF.

This clonotype has a handful of counts. V is TRBV9 and J is TRBJ2-3; D unclear. Germline lookup yields CDR1 SGDLS and CDR2 YYNGEE. The CDR3 has 15 amino acids. Trimming pared 4 bases from V and 0 bases from J, leaving 12 bases between. The CDR3 DNA reads TGTGCCAGCAGCCTTCAAGCGAGTAGCACAGATACGCAGTATTTT. This encodes CASSLQASSTDTQYF.

This clonotype was recorded a few times. The chain couples TRBV12-3 or TRBV12-4 to TRBJ2-3; D is perhaps TRBD1 (6 bases). This CDR3 comprises 16 residues. The V end was cut by 6 bases, the J end by 3 bases, with 19 bases between. CDR3 amino acids: CASSPPNREGTDTQYF. CDR3 nucleotides: TGTGCCAGCAGCCCGCCTAACAGGGAAGGTACAGATACGCAGTATTTT.

This chain joins TRBV20-1 and TRBJ2-1; 9 nucleotides line up with TRBD2. This CDR3 contains 15 residues. Looked up from germline, CDR1 is DFQATT and CDR2 is SNEGSKA (reference sequence). V lost 3 bases, J lost 6 bases, and 9 bases stayed unmatched. CDR3 sequence: CSARGLGGRANEQFF. CDR3 sequence (DNA): TGCAGTGCTAGGGGCCTGGGCGGGAGGGCCAATGAGCAGTTCTTC.

This clonotype was picked up a small number of times. The limits of the CDR3 on the DNA are not certain, so only TCRdb's listed CDR3 is given. V is TRBV6-5 and J is TRBJ2-7; TRBD1 is the table's D call and was not checked against the DNA. The CDR3 has 14 residues if both end residues are counted. The germline gives CDR1 MNHEY, CDR2 SVGAGI. This CDR3 reads CASILGQGTYEQYF.